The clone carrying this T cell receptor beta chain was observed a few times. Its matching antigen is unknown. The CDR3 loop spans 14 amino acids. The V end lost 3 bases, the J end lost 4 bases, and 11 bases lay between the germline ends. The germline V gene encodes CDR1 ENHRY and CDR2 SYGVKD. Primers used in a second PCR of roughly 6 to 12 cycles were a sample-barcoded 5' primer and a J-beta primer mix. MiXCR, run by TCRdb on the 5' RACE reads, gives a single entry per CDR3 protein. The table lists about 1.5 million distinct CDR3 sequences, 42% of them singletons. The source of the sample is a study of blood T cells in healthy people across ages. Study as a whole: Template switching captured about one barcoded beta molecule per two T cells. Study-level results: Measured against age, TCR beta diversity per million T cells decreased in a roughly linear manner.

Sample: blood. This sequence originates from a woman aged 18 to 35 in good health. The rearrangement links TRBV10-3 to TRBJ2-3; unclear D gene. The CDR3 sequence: CAISDISAPDTQYF. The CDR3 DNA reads TGTGCCATCAGTGATATATCCGCGCCAGATACGCAGTATTTT.